These T cell receptor beta chains were read from a single sample in a study of regulatory T cells in long-lasting Graves disease. TCRdb passed the multiplex PCR reads through MiXCR, listing each CDR3 protein once. The sample yields around 510,000 distinct CDR3 sequences, roughly 20% seen once. The sample consisted of peripheral blood mononuclear cells (PBMCs), taken when the disease was refractory, from a patient treated with antithyroid drugs. The receptors derive from a female donor with Graves disease. The CDR3 runs from the conserved cysteine through the conserved F or W. Fields, in order: CDR3 protein, CDR3 DNA, D gene, J gene, clone size, V gene. A D gene is named only where the DNA matches it firmly. Rows may omit the clone size; those that give it use once, few, many or a size class.

CASSLTGLPYERYF,TGTGCCAGCAGCTTAACAGGGCTTCCCTACGAGCGGTACTTC,NA,TRBJ2-7,few,TRBV11-2
CATDRDRGNSPLHF,TGTGCCACCGACCGGGACAGGGGTAATTCACCCCTCCACTTT,TRBD1,TRBJ1-6,NA,TRBV6-2/TRBV6-3
CASSSLHHRDEQYF,TGTGCCAGCAGTTCCCTCCACCACAGGGACGAGCAGTACTTC,NA,TRBJ2-7,many,TRBV28
CASTEAGRDRRKNIQYF,TGTGCCAGTACCGAAGCGGGCAGGGACAGACGCAAAAACATTCAGTACTTC,NA,TRBJ2-4,few,TRBV19
CASSFLSPGNTGELFF,TGTGCCAGCAGCTTTCTGTCCCCTGGGAACACCGGGGAGCTGTTTTTT,NA,TRBJ2-2,NA,TRBV5-5
CASSQGLGGEEAFF,TGTGCCAGCAGCCAAGGATTAGGGGGGGAGGAAGCTTTCTTT,NA,TRBJ1-1,many,TRBV3-1
CASSLEPGQGPYEQYF,TGTGCCAGCAGCTTAGAACCGGGACAGGGTCCCTACGAGCAGTACTTC,TRBD1,TRBJ2-7,NA,TRBV7-9
CASSYDGTEAFF,TGTGCCAGCAGTTATGATGGGACTGAAGCTTTCTTT,NA,TRBJ1-1,many,TRBV6-5
CASSRRGTEAFF,TGTGCCAGCAGCCGCCGGGGGACTGAAGCTTTCTTT,NA,TRBJ1-1,many,TRBV19
CASSAPTVMGTEAFF,TGCGCCAGCAGCGCCCCAACCGTAATGGGCACTGAAGCTTTCTTT,NA,TRBJ1-1,many,TRBV5-1
CASRLAGVYEQYF,TGTGCCAGCAGGCTAGCGGGAGTGTACGAGCAGTACTTC,TRBD2,TRBJ2-7,many,TRBV12-3/TRBV12-4
CASTRGGSFGHYEQYF,TGCGCCAGCACCCGGGGGGGTTCGTTTGGTCACTACGAGCAGTACTTC,TRBD2,TRBJ2-7,few,TRBV10-2
CASTGQGGYEQYF,TGTGCCAGCACGGGGCAGGGTGGGTACGAGCAGTACTTC,NA,TRBJ2-7,many,TRBV2
CASSLTGRTRETQYF,TGTGCCAGCAGCTTAACAGGGAGAACGAGGGAGACCCAGTACTTC,NA,TRBJ2-5,many,TRBV7-9
CASSQSRGFNSNQPQHF,TGTGCCAGCAGCCAGAGCAGGGGGTTTAATAGCAATCAGCCCCAGCATTTT,TRBD1,TRBJ1-5,NA,TRBV6-1
CAESQGLAGAGNIQYF,TGTGCCGAGAGCCAGGGACTAGCGGGAGCTGGAAACATTCAGTACTTC,TRBD2,TRBJ2-4,few,TRBV30
CASSFSRTSGGWETQYF,TGTGCCAGCAGTTTCTCTCGGACTAGCGGAGGATGGGAGACCCAGTACTTC,TRBD2,TRBJ2-5,many,TRBV28
CASSLAGQPIYEQYF,TGTGCCAGCAGCTTAGCAGGACAGCCGATCTACGAGCAGTACTTC,NA,TRBJ2-7,NA,TRBV7-2
CASSLGGTGRDEQFF,TGTGCCAGCAGCTTGGGGGGGACAGGGCGAGATGAGCAGTTCTTC,TRBD1,TRBJ2-1,NA,TRBV11-2
CASRRTSVAYEQYF,TGTGCCAGCAGACGGACTAGCGTTGCCTACGAGCAGTACTTC,TRBD2,TRBJ2-7,many,TRBV28
CASSSGRMSGELFF,TGTGCCAGCAGCTCGGGGAGAATGTCCGGGGAGCTGTTTTTT,NA,TRBJ2-2,few,TRBV7-2
CAGARTSGPGWNTGELFF,TGTGCCGGCGCAAGGACTAGCGGGCCCGGTTGGAACACCGGGGAGCTGTTTTTT,TRBD2,TRBJ2-2,many,TRBV12-3/TRBV12-4
CASSAPTGAGDEAFF,TGTGCCAGCAGTGCGCCCACAGGGGCCGGGGATGAAGCTTTCTTT,TRBD1,TRBJ1-1,many,TRBV2
CASSPGTSGRAGWIGKYEQYF,TGTGCCAGCAGCCCGGGGACTAGCGGGAGGGCCGGTTGGATCGGGAAGTACGAGCAGTACTTC,TRBD2,TRBJ2-7,once,TRBV11-2
CASSYGEVQEAFF,TGTGCCAGCAGTTACGGCGAGGTTCAGGAAGCTTTCTTT,NA,TRBJ1-1,many,TRBV6-5
CSARESTGMNTEAFF,TGCAGTGCTAGAGAGTCGACAGGGATGAACACTGAAGCTTTCTTT,TRBD1,TRBJ1-1,NA,TRBV20-1
CASSAAGTSTDTQYF,TGTGCCAGCAGTGCGGCAGGGACATCCACAGATACGCAGTATTTT,NA,TRBJ2-3,NA,TRBV2
CASSQAVTGYTF,TGCGCCAGCAGCCAAGCCGTGACCGGCTACACCTTC,NA,TRBJ1-2,NA,TRBV10-2
CASCPNTGELFF,TGTGCCAGCTGCCCAAACACCGGGGAGCTGTTTTTT,NA,TRBJ2-2,few,TRBV6-1
CASSLNFGADVWQPQHF,TGTGCCAGCAGCTTAAATTTTGGGGCGGACGTCTGGCAGCCCCAGCATTTT,NA,TRBJ1-5,NA,TRBV7-8